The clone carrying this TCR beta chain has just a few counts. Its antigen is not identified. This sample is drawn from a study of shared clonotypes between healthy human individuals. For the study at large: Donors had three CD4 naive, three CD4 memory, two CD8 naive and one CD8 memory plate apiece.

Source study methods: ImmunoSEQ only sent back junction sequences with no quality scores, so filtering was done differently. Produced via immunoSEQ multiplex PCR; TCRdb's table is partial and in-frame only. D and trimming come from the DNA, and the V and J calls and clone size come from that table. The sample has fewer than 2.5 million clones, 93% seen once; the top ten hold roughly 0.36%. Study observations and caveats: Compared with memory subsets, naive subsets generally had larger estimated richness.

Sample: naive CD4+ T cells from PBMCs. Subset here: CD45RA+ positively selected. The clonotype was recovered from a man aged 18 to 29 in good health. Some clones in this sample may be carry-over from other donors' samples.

The CDR3 DNA reads TGTGCCAGCAGCCCGGGACAGGGAAAGACTTTCTTT. Encoded protein: CASSPGQGKTFF. The genes are TRBV9 and TRBJ1-1, with 9 bases aligning to TRBD1. CDR1 is SGDLS and CDR2 is YYNGEE in the germline V gene. The CDR3 has 12 residues. V shed 4 bases, J shed 12 bases, and the junction held 7 bases outside the gene matches.